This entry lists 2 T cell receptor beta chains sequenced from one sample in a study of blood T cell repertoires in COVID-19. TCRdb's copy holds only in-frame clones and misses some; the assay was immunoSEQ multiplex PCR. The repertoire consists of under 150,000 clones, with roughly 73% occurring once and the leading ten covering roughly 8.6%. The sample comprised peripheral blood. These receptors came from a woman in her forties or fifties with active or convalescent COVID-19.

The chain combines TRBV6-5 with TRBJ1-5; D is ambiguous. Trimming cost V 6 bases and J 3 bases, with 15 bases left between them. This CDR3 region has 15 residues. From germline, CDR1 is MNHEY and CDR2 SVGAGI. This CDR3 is CASSRGLFLNQPQHF. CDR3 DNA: TGTGCCAGCAGCCGAGGACTGTTTCTCAATCAGCCCCAGCATTTT.

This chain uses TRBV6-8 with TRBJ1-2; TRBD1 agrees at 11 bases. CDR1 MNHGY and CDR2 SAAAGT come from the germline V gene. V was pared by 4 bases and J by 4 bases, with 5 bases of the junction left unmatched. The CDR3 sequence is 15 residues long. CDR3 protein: CASSLGQGAGYGYTF. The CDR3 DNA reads TGTGCCAGCAGTTTAGGACAGGGGGCGGGCTATGGCTACACCTTC.